Described below is a single T cell receptor beta chain sequence and its context. With autoimmune disease history or systemic immunosuppression, patients were excluded. V was clipped by 6 bases and J by 5 bases, with 17 bases between them. Germline assignment: CDR1 LGHNA and CDR2 YNFKEQ. The CDR3 consists of 15 residues. TCRdb's copy holds only in-frame clones and misses some; the assay was immunoSEQ multiplex PCR. The repertoire has around 33,000 clones, about nine tenths of them found once; the top ten carry less than 5.5%. This sample is part of a study of OX40 agonist ivuxolimab in advanced cancers. Across the study: A mean age of approximately 64 years, range about 20 to 79, was recorded, and approximately 79% were male. Checkpoint inhibitors had been given previously to approximately 41% of patients.

Sequences were derived from CD4+ or CD8+ T cells sorted from blood, sampled in a trial of the OX40 agonist ivuxolimab. The rearrangement joins TRBV4-2 to TRBJ2-1; possible D gene TRBD2, 7 bases. The clonotype comes from an adult with an advanced solid tumor such as melanoma, head and neck, liver or kidney cancer. DNA for the CDR3: TGTGCCAGCAGTCCCGGCGGGGGCCCCCACAATGAGCAGTTCTTC. Protein product: CASSPGGGPHNEQFF.